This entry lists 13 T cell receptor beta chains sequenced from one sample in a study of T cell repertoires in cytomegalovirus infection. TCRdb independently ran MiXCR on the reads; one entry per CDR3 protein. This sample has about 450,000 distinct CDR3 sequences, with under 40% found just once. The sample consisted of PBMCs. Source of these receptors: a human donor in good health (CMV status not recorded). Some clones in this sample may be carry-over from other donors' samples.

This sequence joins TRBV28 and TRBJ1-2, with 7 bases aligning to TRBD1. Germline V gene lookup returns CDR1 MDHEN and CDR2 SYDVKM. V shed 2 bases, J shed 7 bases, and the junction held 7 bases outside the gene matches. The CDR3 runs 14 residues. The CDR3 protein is CASSLGTAVRGYTF. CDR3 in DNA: TGTGCCAGCAGTTTAGGGACAGCAGTTCGTGGCTACACCTTC.

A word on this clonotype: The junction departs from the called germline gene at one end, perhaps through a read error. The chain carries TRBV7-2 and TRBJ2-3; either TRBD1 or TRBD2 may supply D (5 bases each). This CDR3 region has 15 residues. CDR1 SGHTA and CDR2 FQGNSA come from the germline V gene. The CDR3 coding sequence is TGTGCCTGCAGCTTAGAGGGACGTCCGGTTGAAACGCAGTATTTT. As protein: CACSLEGRPVETQYF.

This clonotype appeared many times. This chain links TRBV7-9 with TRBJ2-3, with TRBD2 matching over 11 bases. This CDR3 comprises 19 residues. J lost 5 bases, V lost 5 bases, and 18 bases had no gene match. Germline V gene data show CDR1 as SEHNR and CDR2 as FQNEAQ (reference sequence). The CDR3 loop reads CASSPPSSGGTSFVDTQYF. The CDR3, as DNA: TGTGCCAGCAGCCCTCCTTCTAGCGGGGGGACCTCTTTCGTAGATACGCAGTATTTT.

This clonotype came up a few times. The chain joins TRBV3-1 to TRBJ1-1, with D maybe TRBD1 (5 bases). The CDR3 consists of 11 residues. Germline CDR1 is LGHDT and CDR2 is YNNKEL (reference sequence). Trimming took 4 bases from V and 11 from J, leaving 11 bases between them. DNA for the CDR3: TGTGCCAGCAGCCCTGGGGCAGGCGCTTTCTTT. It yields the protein CASSPGAGAFF.

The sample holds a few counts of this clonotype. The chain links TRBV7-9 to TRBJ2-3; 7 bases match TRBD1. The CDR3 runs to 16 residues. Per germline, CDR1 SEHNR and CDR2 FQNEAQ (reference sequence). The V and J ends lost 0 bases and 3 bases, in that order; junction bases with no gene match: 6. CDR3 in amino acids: CASSLAGGRGTDTQYF. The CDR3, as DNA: TGTGCCAGCAGCTTAGCAGGGGGCAGGGGAACAGATACGCAGTATTTT. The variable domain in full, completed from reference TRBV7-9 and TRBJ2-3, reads DTGVSQNPRHKITKRGQNVTFRCDPISEHNRLYWYRQTLGQGPEFLTYFQNEAQLEKSRLLSDRFSAERPKGSFSTLEIQRTEQGDSAMYLCASSLAGGRGTDTQYFGPGTRLTVL.

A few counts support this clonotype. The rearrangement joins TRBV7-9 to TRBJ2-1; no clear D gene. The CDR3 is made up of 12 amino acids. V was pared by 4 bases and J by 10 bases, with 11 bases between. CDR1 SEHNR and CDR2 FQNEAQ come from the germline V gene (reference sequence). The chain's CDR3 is CASSYAVQEQFF. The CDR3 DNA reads TGTGCCAGCAGCTATGCCGTCCAGGAGCAGTTCTTC.

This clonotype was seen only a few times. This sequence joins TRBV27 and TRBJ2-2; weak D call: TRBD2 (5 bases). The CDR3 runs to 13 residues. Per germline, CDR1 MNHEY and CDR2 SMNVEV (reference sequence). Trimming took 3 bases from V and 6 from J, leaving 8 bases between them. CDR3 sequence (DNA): TGTGCCAGCAGTTTTGCGGGTCCCGGGGAGCTGTTTTTT. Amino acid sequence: CASSFAGPGELFF.

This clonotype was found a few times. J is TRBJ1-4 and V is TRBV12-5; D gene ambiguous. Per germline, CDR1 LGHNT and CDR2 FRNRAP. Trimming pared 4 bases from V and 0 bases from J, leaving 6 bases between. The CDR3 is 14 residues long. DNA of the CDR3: TGTGCTAGTGGTTGGGCCGCAACTAATGAAAAACTGTTTTTT. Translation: CASGWAATNEKLFF.

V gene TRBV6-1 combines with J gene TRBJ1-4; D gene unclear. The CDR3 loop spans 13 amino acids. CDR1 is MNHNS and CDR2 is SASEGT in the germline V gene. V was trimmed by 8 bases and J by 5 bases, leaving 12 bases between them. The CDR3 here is CASSTRTNEKLFF. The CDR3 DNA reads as TGTGCCAGCTCTACTCGGACGAATGAAAAACTGTTTTTT.

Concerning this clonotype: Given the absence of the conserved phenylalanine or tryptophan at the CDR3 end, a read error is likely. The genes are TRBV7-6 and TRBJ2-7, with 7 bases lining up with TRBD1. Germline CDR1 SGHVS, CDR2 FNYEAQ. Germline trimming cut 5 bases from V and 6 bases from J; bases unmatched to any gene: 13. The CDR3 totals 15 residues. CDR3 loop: CASSETGTVQGEQYL. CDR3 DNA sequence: TGTGCCAGCAGCGAGACCGGGACAGTACAGGGCGAGCAGTACTTA.

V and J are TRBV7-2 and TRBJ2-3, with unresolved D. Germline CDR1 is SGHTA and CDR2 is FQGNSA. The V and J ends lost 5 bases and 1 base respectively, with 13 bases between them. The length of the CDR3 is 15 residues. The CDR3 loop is CASSPRPRGTDTQYF. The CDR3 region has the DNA TGTGCCAGCAGCCCCCGACCCCGTGGCACAGATACGCAGTATTTT.

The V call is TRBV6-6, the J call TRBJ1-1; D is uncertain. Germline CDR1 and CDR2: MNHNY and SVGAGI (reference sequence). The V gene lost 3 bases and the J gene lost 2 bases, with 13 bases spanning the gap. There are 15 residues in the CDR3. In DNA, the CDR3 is TGTGCCAGCAGTTATCGGGGAGTTGGTAACACTGAAGCTTTCTTT. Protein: CASSYRGVGNTEAFF.

CDR3: CASSLLGEGYNSPLHF. CDR3 in DNA: TGTGCCAGCAGTTTATTGGGTGAGGGATATAATTCACCCCTCCACTTT. V gene TRBV27 combines with J gene TRBJ1-6; D is unresolved. V was shortened by 1 base and J by 4 bases, with 11 bases between the two germline ends. The CDR3 has 16 amino acids. Germline V gene lookup returns CDR1 MNHEY and CDR2 SMNVEV (reference sequence).